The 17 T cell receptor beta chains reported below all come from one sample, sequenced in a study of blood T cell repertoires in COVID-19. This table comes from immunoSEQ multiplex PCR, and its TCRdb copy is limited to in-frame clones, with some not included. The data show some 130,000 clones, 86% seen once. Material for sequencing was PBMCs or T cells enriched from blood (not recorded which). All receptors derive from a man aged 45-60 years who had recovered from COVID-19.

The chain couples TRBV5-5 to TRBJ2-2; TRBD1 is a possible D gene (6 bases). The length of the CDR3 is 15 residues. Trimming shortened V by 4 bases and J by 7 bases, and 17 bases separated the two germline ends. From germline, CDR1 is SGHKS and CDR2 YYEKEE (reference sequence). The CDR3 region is CASSPGTRSVGELFF. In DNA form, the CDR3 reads TGTGCCAGCAGCCCCGGGACAAGGAGCGTCGGGGAGCTGTTTTTT.

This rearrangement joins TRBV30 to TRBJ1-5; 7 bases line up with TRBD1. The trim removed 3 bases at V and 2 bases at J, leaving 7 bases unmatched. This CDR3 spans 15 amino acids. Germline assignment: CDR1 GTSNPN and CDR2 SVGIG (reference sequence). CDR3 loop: CAWRPGGGGNQPQHF. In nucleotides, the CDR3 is TGTGCCTGGAGACCGGGAGGGGGCGGCAATCAGCCCCAGCATTTT.

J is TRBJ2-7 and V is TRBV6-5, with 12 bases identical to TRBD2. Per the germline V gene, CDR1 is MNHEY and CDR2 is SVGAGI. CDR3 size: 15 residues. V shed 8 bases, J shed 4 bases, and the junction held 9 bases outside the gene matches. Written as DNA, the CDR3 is TGTGCCAGCCAGGAACTAGCGGGAGGAGTTTACGAGCAGTACTTC. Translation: CASQELAGGVYEQYF.

The chain's CDR3 is CASSQEMAGRDGYTF. CDR3 in DNA: TGCGCCAGCAGCCAAGAAATGGCGGGGAGGGATGGCTACACCTTC. V is TRBV4-3 and J is TRBJ1-2; no reliable D call. CDR1 is LGHNA and CDR2 is YSLEER in the germline V gene. V lost 0 bases to trimming and J lost 6 bases, with 14 bases between them. This CDR3 contains 15 residues.

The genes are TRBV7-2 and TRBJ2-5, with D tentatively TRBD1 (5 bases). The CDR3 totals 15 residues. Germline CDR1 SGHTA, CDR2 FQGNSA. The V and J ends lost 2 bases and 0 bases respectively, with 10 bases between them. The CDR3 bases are TGTGCCAGCAGCTTATATACAGGAGACCAAGAGACCCAGTACTTC. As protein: CASSLYTGDQETQYF. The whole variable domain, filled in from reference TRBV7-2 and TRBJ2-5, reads GAGVSQSPSNKVTEKGKDVELRCDPISGHTALYWYRQSLGQGLEFLIYFQGNSAPDKSGLPSDRFSAERTGGSVSTLTIQRTQQEDSAVYLCASSLYTGDQETQYFGPGTRLLVL.

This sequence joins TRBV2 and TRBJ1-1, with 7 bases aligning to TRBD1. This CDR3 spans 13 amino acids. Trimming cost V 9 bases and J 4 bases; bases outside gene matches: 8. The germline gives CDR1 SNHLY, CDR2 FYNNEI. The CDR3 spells CASDRVSGTEAFF. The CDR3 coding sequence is TGTGCCAGTGACAGGGTCTCGGGCACTGAAGCTTTCTTT.

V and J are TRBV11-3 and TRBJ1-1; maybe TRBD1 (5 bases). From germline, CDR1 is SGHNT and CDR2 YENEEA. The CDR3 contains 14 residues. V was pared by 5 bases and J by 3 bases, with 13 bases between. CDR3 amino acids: CASSPGGSDTEAFF. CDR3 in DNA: TGTGCCAGCAGCCCCGGGGGGTCGGACACTGAAGCTTTCTTT.

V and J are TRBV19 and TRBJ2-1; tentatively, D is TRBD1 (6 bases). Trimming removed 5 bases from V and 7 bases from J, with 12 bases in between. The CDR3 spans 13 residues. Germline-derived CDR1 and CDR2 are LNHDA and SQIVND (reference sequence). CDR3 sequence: CASSGTRVNEQFF. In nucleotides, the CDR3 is TGTGCCAGTAGTGGGACAAGGGTAAATGAGCAGTTCTTC.

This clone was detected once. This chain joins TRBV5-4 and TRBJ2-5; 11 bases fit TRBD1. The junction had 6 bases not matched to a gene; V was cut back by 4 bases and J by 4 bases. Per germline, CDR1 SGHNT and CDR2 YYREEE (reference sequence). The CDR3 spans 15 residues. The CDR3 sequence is CASSGQGALGETQYF. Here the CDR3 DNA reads TGTGCCAGCAGCGGACAGGGGGCGCTAGGAGAGACCCAGTACTTC. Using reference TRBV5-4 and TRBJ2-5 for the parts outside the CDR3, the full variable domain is ETGVTQSPTHLIKTRGQQVTLRCSSQSGHNTVSWYQQALGQGPQFIFQYYREEENGRGNFPPRFSGLQFPNYSSELNVNALELDDSALYLCASSGQGALGETQYFGPGTRLLVL.

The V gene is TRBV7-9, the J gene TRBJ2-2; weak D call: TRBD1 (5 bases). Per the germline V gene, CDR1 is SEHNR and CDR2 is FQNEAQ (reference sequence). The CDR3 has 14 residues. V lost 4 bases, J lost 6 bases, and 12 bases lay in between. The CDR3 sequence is CASSYRQRPGELFF. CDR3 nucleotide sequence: TGTGCCAGCAGCTATCGACAGAGACCCGGGGAGCTGTTTTTT.

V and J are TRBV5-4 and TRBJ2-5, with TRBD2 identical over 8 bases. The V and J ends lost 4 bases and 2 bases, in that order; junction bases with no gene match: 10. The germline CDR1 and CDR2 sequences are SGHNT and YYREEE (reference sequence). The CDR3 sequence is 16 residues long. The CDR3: CASSRPLAGIQETQYF. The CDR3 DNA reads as TGTGCCAGCAGCCGGCCCTTAGCGGGGATTCAAGAGACCCAGTACTTC.

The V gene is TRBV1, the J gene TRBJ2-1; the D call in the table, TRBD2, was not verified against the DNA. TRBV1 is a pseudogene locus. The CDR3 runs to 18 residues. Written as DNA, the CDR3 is TGCACCAGCAGCTCCAACACTCTAGCGGGAATTCGGAACAATGAGCAGTTCTTC. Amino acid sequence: CTSSSNTLAGIRNNEQFF.

CDR3 residues: CASSPQTGRYGYTF. The DNA for the CDR3 is TGTGCCAGCAGCCCGCAGACAGGGCGGTATGGCTACACCTTC. This rearrangement joins TRBV9 to TRBJ1-2; 7 nucleotides line up with TRBD1. The CDR3 extends over 14 amino acids. Germline assignment: CDR1 SGDLS and CDR2 YYNGEE. V trimming: 4 bases; J trimming: 5 bases; junction bases outside the gene matches: 8.

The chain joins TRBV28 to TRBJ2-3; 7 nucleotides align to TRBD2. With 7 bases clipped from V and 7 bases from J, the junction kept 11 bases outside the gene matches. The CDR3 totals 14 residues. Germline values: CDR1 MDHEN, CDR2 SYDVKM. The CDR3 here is CASTKTGRRNTQYF. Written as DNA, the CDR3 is TGTGCCAGCACCAAGACCGGGAGGCGGAATACGCAGTATTTT.

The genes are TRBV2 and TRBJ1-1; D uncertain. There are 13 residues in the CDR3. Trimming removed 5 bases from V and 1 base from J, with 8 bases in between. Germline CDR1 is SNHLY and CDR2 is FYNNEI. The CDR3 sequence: CASSLESNTEAFF. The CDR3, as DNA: TGTGCCAGCAGTCTAGAGTCGAACACTGAAGCTTTCTTT.

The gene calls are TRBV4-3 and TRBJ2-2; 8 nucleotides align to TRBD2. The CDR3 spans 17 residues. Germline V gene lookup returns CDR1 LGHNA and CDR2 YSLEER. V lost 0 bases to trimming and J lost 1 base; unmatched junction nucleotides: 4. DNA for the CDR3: TGCGCCAGCAGCCAAGAAAAACTAGCGGAGAACACCGGGGAGCTGTTTTTT. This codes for CASSQEKLAENTGELFF.

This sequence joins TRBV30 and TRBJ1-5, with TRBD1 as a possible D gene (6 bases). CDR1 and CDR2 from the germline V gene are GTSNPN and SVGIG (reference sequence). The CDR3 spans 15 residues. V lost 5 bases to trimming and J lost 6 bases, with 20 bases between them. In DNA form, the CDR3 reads TGTGCCTGGGCCCCCACAGGGAGGGGACGTCAGCCCCAGCATTTT. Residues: CAWAPTGRGRQPQHF.